These 22 T cell receptor beta chains were sequenced from one sample in a study of CD8+CD57+ T cells in acquired aplastic anemia. TCR beta VDJ combinations and CDR3 sequences were profiled from genomic DNA. TCRdb fed the reads into MiXCR, producing one record per CDR3 protein. The sample carries roughly 260,000 distinct CDR3 sequences, approximately 45% recorded once. Patients included in sequencing had previously demonstrated CD8+CD57+ cell expansion by flow cytometry. The material sequenced was sorted CD4+, CD8+, or CD8+CD57+ T cells (not recorded which) from PBMCs. The receptors come from a human donor with aplastic anemia.

This clonotype was found many times. Here the CDR3 DNA reads TGTGCCAGCAGTGAAGAAGAGGGATCGGGTTCACCCCTCCACTTT. Its protein product is CASSEEEGSGSPLHF. This chain links TRBV6-1 with TRBJ1-6; no clear D gene. The CDR3 runs to 15 residues. Trimming took off 1 base at V and 9 bases at J, with 13 bases between the two ends. Germline V gives CDR1 MNHNS, CDR2 SASEGT.

This clonotype was recorded many times. The genes are TRBV10-2 and TRBJ2-3; D gene unclear. The germline CDR1 and CDR2 sequences are WSHSY and SAAADI. CDR3 length: 13 amino acids. The V end lost 6 bases, the J end lost 4 bases, and 11 bases lay between the germline ends. The CDR3 reads CASRASLADTQYF. CDR3 nucleotides: TGCGCCAGCAGGGCCAGCCTTGCAGATACGCAGTATTTT.

The chain links TRBV3-1 to TRBJ1-1; D is unclear. Germline V gene data show CDR1 as LGHDT and CDR2 as YNNKEL (reference sequence). The CDR3 totals 15 residues. Between the trimmed V and J ends, which lost 4 bases and 0 bases, there was a span of 12 bases. This CDR3 reads CASSPDGRMNTEAFF. For the CDR3, the DNA is TGTGCCAGCAGCCCCGACGGCCGGATGAACACTGAAGCTTTCTTT.

The table lists this clonotype with a count of one. The CDR3 loop reads CSALGGPFYGYTF. DNA for the CDR3: TGCAGCGCCCTAGGGGGACCCTTCTATGGCTACACCTTC. The chain links TRBV29-1 to TRBJ1-2; TRBD1 is a possible D gene (6 bases). Trimming removed 7 bases from V and 4 bases from J, with 16 bases in between. CDR3 size: 13 residues. Germline V gives CDR1 SQVTM, CDR2 ANQGSEA. The full variable domain, completed using reference TRBV29-1 and TRBJ1-2, is SAVISQKPSRDICQRGTSLTIQCQVDSQVTMMFWYRQQPGQSLTLIATANQGSEATYESGFVIDKFPISRPNLTFSTLTVSNMSPEDSSIYLCSALGGPFYGYTFGSGTRLTVV.

To note about this clonotype: One junction end disagrees with the germline gene, perhaps due to a read error. The chain uses TRBV9 and TRBJ2-1; the D gene is possibly TRBD2 (5 bases). Germline-derived CDR1 and CDR2 are SGDLS and YYNGEE. CDR3 length: 15 residues. The CDR3 here is CASSVGPSSNNEQSF. Here the CDR3 DNA reads TGTGCCAGCAGCGTAGGTCCTAGCTCAAACAATGAGCAGTCCTTC. Full variable domain (remainder filled in from reference TRBV9 and TRBJ2-1): DSGVTQTPKHLITATGQRVTLRCSPRSGDLSVYWYQQSLDQGLQFLIQYYNGEERAKGNILERFSAQQFPDLHSELNLSSLELGDSALYFCASSVGPSSNNEQSFGPGTRLTVL.

This clonotype was recorded many times. V and J are TRBV12-3 or TRBV12-4 and TRBJ2-7; perhaps D is TRBD1 or TRBD2 (6 bases each). The V gene lost 3 bases and the J gene lost 5 bases, with 14 bases spanning the gap. The CDR3 has 14 amino acids. The CDR3 DNA sequence: TGTGCCAGCAGTTTTAGGGGGGCGCGAAACGAGCAGTACTTC. Its translation: CASSFRGARNEQYF.

In this sample, this clonotype turned up a few times. The V and J genes are TRBV9 and TRBJ2-3; the D is unclear. Germline lookup yields CDR1 SGDLS and CDR2 YYNGEE. The CDR3 covers 14 residues. Between the trimmed V and J ends, which lost 0 bases and 6 bases, there was a span of 11 bases. Here the CDR3 DNA reads TGTGCCAGCAGCGTAGACATGAGCTACGATACGCAGTATTTT. Amino acid sequence: CASSVDMSYDTQYF.

With regard to this clonotype: The junction shows a germline mismatch at one end, possibly a read error. The V and J genes are TRBV20-1 and TRBJ2-7; 9 nucleotides line up with TRBD2. The CDR3 extends over 14 amino acids. CDR1 is DFQATT and CDR2 is SNEGSKA in the germline V gene (reference sequence). CDR3 nucleotides: TGCAGTGCTAGAGTTGGGACTAGCTCCCACGAGCAGTACTTC. It specifies CSARVGTSSHEQYF.

J is TRBJ1-1 and V is TRBV4-2; perhaps TRBD1 as D (6 bases). V was trimmed by 4 bases and J by 2 bases, leaving 14 bases between them. The CDR3 has 15 residues. CDR1 and CDR2 from the germline V gene are LGHNA and YNFKEQ. In DNA form, the CDR3 reads TGTGCCAGCAGCCTCGACAGGCTGCGAAACACTGAAGCTTTCTTT. Its protein is CASSLDRLRNTEAFF.

This clonotype was recorded once. The conserved phenylalanine or tryptophan normally closing the CDR3 is absent here, so this likely arose from a read error. V and J are TRBV6-5 and TRBJ1-5; D is ambiguous. Germline-derived CDR1 and CDR2 are MNHEY and SVGAGI. V lost 5 bases and J 1 base, leaving 6 bases between the germline ends. CDR3 length: 13 amino acids. CDR3 coding DNA: TGTGCCAGCAGTCCAGGAAGCAATCAGCCCCAGCATCTT. It yields the protein CASSPGSNQPQHL.

This clonotype turned up a few times. The V call is TRBV20-1, the J call TRBJ1-1; D is undetermined. Germline CDR1 reads DFQATT; CDR2 reads SNEGSKA (reference sequence). V shed 7 bases and J shed 1 base, with 16 bases lying between them. The CDR3 runs 14 residues. The CDR3 DNA sequence: TGCAGTGTTAGGGCTCCTCGGGGGAACACTGAAGCTTTCTTT. Protein product: CSVRAPRGNTEAFF.

The chain carries TRBV24-1 and TRBJ2-3; 11 positions agree with TRBD2. There are 15 residues in the CDR3. Per the germline V gene, CDR1 is KGHDR and CDR2 is SFDVKD. Unmatched junction bases numbered 6, after V lost 6 bases and J lost 5 bases. The CDR3 nucleotides are TGTGCCACCAGTACTAGCGGGAGCGGTAGAGATACGCAGTATTTT. It codes for CATSTSGSGRDTQYF.

The chain employs TRBV7-6 and TRBJ2-7, with D hard to call. CDR1 is SGHVS and CDR2 is FNYEAQ in the germline V gene. This CDR3 comprises 12 residues. The V end was cut by 5 bases, the J end by 3 bases, with 8 bases between. The CDR3 is CASSPQLYEQYF. The CDR3 bases are TGTGCCAGCAGCCCTCAACTCTACGAGCAGTACTTC.

The V gene is TRBV2, the J gene TRBJ2-7, with TRBD1 matching over 9 bases. The V segment lost 5 bases and the J segment 3 bases; nucleotides outside the gene matches: 14. CDR1 is SNHLY, CDR2 FYNNEI, per germline. The CDR3 totals 17 residues. In DNA, the CDR3 is TGTGCCAGCAGTTCCCGGGACAGGGAGATTGAAGTCTACGAGCAGTACTTC. Residues: CASSSRDREIEVYEQYF.

A word on this clonotype: The DNA is omitted, as the CDR3 cannot be located on it reliably, and the CDR3 follows TCRdb's listing. V usage is TRBV7-8 and J usage is TRBJ2-7. With termini counted, the CDR3 has 19 amino acids. Germline assignment: CDR1 SGHVS and CDR2 FQNEAQ. The CDR3 is CASSFYICSAELDVYEQYF.

This clonotype was observed at least ten times. The chain recombines TRBV19 with TRBJ1-1; 7 bases are shared with TRBD1. Germline V gives CDR1 LNHDA, CDR2 SQIVND (reference sequence). V shed 4 bases and J 0 bases; nucleotides not matched to a gene: 2. The CDR3 spans 14 residues. The CDR3 coding sequence is TGTGCCAGTAGTACGGGACAGATGAACACTGAAGCTTTCTTT. It translates to CASSTGQMNTEAFF.

This clonotype came up many times. The V gene is TRBV2, the J gene TRBJ1-2; D may be TRBD1 (5 bases). The CDR3 sequence is 13 residues long. Germline loops: CDR1 SNHLY, CDR2 FYNNEI. The V and J ends lost 9 bases and 4 bases respectively, with 15 bases between them. For the CDR3, the DNA is TGTGCCAGTAACGGTTGGGGGACCTATGGCTACACCTTC. Translating gives CASNGWGTYGYTF. Full variable domain (missing parts from reference TRBV2 and TRBJ1-2): EPEVTQTPSHQVTQMGQEVILRCVPISNHLYFYWYRQILGQKVEFLVSFYNNEISEKSEIFDDQFSVERPDGSNFTLKIRSTKLEDSAMYFCASNGWGTYGYTFGSGTRLTVV.

This clonotype has more than one count but fewer than ten. One junction end does not reproduce the germline sequence, and a read error may be involved. The J gene is TRBJ1-1, the V gene TRBV14; D possibly corresponds to TRBD1 (6 bases). The CDR3 is made up of 17 amino acids. The germline gives CDR1 SGHDN, CDR2 FVKESK. The CDR3 DNA sequence: TGTGCCAGCAGCCAAGAAGTGGGGACACTTATGAACACTGAAGCTTCCTTT. Translating it yields CASSQEVGTLMNTEASF.

This clonotype was recorded at least ten times. This chain links TRBV4-3 with TRBJ2-1; D is ambiguous. CDR3 length: 13 residues. CDR1 is LGHNA and CDR2 is YSLEER in the germline V gene. Deletions cut 0 bases from V and 10 bases from J, with 10 bases between. In nucleotides, the CDR3 is TGCGCCAGCAGCCAAGATCAGGTCCGAGAGCAGTTCTTC. As protein: CASSQDQVREQFF.

Turning to this clonotype: A read error is possible here, since a much larger clone lies one base away. The chain joins TRBV6-1 to TRBJ2-2; a possible D gene is TRBD2 (6 bases). Per germline, CDR1 MNHNS and CDR2 SASEGT. CDR3 length: 12 amino acids. The CDR3 here is CASMVATGGLFF. The CDR3 DNA follows: TGTGCCAGCATGGTTGCTACCGGGGGGCTGTTTTTT.

This clonotype occurred many times. V and J are TRBV9 and TRBJ2-1; TRBD1 is a possible D gene (6 bases). The V gene's germline CDR1 is SGDLS and CDR2 YYNGEE. The V gene lost 0 bases and the J gene lost 7 bases, with 11 bases spanning the gap. The CDR3 is 14 residues long. CDR3 region: CASSVEGRGNEQFF. Written as DNA, the CDR3 is TGTGCCAGCAGCGTAGAGGGCAGGGGAAATGAGCAGTTCTTC.

Only a few counts were recorded for this clonotype. Here the CDR3 reads CSARRSGQAGNYGYTF. CDR3 nucleotides: TGCAGTGCTAGGCGCTCGGGACAGGCAGGGAACTATGGCTACACCTTC. J is TRBJ1-2 and V is TRBV20-1, with 8 nucleotides matching TRBD1. The CDR3 totals 16 residues. The germline V gene encodes CDR1 DFQATT and CDR2 SNEGSKA (reference sequence). The V segment lost 3 bases and the J segment 2 bases; nucleotides outside the gene matches: 11.